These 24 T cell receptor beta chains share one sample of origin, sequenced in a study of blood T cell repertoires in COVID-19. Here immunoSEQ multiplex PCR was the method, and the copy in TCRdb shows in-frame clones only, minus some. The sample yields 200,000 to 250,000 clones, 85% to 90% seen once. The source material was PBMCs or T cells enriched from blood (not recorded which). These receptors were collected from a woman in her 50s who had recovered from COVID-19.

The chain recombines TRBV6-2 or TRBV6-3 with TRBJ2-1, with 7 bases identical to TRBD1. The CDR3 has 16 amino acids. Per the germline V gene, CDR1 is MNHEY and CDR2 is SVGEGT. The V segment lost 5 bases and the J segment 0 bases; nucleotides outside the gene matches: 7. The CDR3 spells CASSAGQVSSYNEQFF. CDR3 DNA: TGTGCCAGCAGTGCCGGACAGGTCAGCTCCTACAATGAGCAGTTCTTC.

The CDR3 DNA reads as TGTGCCAGCAGCGGGCTCGTCCAAGAGACCCAGTACTTC. Residues: CASSGLVQETQYF. V usage is TRBV11-2 and J usage is TRBJ2-5; no reliable D call. V lost 5 bases and J lost 1, with 8 bases in between. Germline values: CDR1 SGHAT, CDR2 FQNNGV. The CDR3 spans 13 residues.

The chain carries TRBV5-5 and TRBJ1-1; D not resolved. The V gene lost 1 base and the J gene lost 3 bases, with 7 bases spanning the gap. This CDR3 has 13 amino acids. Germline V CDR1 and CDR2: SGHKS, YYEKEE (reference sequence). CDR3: CASSLYSYTEAFF. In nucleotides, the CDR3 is TGTGCCAGCAGCTTGTACTCTTACACTGAAGCTTTCTTT.

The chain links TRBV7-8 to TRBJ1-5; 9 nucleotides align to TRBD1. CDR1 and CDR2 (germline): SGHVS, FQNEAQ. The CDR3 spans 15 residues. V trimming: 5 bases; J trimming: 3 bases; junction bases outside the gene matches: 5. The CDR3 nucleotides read TGTGCCAGCAGCCCTTGGGACAGGGACAATCAGCCCCAGCATTTT. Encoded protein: CASSPWDRDNQPQHF.

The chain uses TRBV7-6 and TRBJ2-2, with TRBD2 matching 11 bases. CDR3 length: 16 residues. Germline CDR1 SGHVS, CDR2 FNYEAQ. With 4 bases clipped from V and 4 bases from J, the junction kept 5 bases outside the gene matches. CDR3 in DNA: TGTGCCAGCAGCTACCCCGGGACTAGCGGCACCGGGGAGCTGTTTTTT. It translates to CASSYPGTSGTGELFF.

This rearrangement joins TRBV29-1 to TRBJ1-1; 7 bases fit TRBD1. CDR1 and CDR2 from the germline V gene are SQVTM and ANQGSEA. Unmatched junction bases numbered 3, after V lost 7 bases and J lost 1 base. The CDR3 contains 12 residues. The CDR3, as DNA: TGCAGCGGCCGACAGGGGAACACTGAAGCTTTCTTT. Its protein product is CSGRQGNTEAFF.

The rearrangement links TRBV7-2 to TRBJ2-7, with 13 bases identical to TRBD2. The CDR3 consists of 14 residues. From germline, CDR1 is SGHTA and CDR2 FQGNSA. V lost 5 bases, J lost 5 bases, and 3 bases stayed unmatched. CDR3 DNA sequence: TGTGCCAGCAGCACCGGGACTAGCGGGAACGAGCAGTACTTC. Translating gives CASSTGTSGNEQYF.

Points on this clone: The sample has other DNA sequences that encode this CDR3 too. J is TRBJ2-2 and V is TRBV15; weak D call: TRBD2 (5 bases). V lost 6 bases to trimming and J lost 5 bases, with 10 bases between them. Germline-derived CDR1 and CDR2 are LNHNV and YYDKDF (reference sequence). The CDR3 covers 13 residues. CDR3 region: CATSRERTGELFF. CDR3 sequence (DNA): TGTGCCACCAGTCGGGAACGGACCGGGGAGCTGTTTTTT.

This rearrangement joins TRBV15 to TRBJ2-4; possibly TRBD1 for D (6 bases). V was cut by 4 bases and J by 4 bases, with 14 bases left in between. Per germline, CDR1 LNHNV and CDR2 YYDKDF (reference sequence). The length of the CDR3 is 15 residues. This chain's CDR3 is CATSNFDRSKNIQYF. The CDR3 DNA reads TGTGCCACCAGCAATTTTGACAGGTCAAAAAACATTCAGTACTTC.

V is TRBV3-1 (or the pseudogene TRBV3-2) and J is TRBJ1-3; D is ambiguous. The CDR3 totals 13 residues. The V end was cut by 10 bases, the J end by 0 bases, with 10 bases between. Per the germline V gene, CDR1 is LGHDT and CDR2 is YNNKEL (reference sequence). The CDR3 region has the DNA TGTGCCACTGCGGGCTTCTCTGGAAACACCATATATTTT. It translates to CATAGFSGNTIYF.

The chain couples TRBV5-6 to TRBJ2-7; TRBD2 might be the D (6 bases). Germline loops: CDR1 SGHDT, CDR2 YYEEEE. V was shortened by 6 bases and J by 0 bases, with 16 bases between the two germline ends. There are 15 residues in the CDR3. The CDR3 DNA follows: TGTGCCAGCACTCTACTAGCCCTTCGCTCCTACGAGCAGTACTTC. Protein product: CASTLLALRSYEQYF.

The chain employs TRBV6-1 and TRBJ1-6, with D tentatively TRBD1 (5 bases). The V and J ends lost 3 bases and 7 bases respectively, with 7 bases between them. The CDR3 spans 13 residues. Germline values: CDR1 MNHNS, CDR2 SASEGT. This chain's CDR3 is CASSDRANSPLHF. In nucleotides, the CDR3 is TGTGCCAGCAGTGACAGGGCAAATTCACCCCTCCACTTT.

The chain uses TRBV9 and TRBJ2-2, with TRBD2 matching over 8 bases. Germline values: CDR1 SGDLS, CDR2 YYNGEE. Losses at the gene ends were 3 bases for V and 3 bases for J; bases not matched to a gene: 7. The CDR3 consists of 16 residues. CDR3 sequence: CASSATGTRHTGELFF. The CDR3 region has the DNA TGTGCCAGCAGCGCAACCGGGACTAGGCACACCGGGGAGCTGTTTTTT.

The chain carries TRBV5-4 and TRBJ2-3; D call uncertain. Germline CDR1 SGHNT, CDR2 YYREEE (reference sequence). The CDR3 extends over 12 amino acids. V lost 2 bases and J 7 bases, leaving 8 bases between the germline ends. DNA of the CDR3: TGTGCCAGCAGCTTTGGAGCATATACGCAGTATTTT. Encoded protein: CASSFGAYTQYF. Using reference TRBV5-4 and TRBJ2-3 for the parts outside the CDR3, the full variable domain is ETGVTQSPTHLIKTRGQQVTLRCSSQSGHNTVSWYQQALGQGPQFIFQYYREEENGRGNFPPRFSGLQFPNYSSELNVNALELDDSALYLCASSFGAYTQYFGPGTRLTVL.

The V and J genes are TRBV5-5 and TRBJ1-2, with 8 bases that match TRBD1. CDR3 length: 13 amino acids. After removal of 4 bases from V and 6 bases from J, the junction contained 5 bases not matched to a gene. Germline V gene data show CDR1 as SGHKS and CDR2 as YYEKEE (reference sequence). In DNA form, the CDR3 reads TGTGCCAGCAGCCCCGGACAGGGTGATGGCTACACCTTC. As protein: CASSPGQGDGYTF. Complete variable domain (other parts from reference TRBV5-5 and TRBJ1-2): DAGVTQSPTHLIKTRGQQVTLRCSPISGHKSVSWYQQVLGQGPQFIFQYYEKEERGRGNFPDRFSARQFPNYSSELNVNALLLGDSALYLCASSPGQGDGYTFGSGTRLTVV.

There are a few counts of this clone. CDR3 in DNA: TGCAGCGTTGGAGGGGGCAAGAATCAGCCCCAGCATTTT. Its protein product is CSVGGGKNQPQHF. The chain recombines TRBV29-1 with TRBJ1-5; 7 bases match TRBD1. The CDR3 extends over 13 amino acids. Germline CDR1 SQVTM, CDR2 ANQGSEA. V dropped 4 bases and J dropped 4; count of bases not matched to a gene: 4. The full variable domain, rest sourced from reference TRBV29-1 and TRBJ1-5, is SAVISQKPSRDICQRGTSLTIQCQVDSQVTMMFWYRQQPGQSLTLIATANQGSEATYESGFVIDKFPISRPNLTFSTLTVSNMSPEDSSIYLCSVGGGKNQPQHFGDGTRLSIL.

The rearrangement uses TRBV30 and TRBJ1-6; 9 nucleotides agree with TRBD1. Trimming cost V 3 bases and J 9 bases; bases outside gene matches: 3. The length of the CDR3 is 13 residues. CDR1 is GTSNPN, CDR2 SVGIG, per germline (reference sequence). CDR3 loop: CAWSQQGASPLHF. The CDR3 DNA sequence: TGTGCCTGGAGCCAACAGGGGGCTTCACCCCTCCACTTT.

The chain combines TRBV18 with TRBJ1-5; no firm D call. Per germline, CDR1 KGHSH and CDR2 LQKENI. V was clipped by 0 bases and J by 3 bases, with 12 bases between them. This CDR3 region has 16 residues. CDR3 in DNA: TGTGCCAGCTCACCACCAGCGGGAGGCAACAATCAGCCCCAGCATTTT. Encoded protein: CASSPPAGGNNQPQHF. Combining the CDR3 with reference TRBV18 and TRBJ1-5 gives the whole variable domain NAGVMQNPRHLVRRRGQEARLRCSPMKGHSHVYWYRQLPEEGLKFMVYLQKENIIDESGMPKERFSAEFPKEGPSILRIQQVVRGDSAAYFCASSPPAGGNNQPQHFGDGTRLSIL.

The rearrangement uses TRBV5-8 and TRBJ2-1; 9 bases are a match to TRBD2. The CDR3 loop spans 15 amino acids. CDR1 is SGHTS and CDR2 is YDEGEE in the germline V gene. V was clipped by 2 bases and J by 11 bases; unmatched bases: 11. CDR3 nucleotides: TGTGCCAGCAGCTTATATGCGGGAGGGGGCTCACAGCAGTTCTTC. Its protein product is CASSLYAGGGSQQFF.

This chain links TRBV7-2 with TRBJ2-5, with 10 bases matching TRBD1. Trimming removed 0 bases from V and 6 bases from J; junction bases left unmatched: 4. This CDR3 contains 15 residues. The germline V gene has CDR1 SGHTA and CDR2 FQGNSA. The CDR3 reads CASSLAGQGGKTQYF. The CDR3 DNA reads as TGTGCCAGCAGCTTAGCCGGACAGGGGGGGAAGACCCAGTACTTC.

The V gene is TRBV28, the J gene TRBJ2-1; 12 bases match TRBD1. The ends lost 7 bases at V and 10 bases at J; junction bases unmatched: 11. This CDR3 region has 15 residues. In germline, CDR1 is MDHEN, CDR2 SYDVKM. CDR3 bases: TGTGCCAGCACGGGGACAGGGGGCGCGAGGGGGGAGCAGTTCTTC. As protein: CASTGTGGARGEQFF.

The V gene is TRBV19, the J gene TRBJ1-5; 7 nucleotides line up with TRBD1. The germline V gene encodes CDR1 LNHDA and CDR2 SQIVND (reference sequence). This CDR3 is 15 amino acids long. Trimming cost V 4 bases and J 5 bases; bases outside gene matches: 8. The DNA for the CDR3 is TGTGCCAGTAGTAGCCTTAGACAGGGCCATCAGCCCCAGCATTTT. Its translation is CASSSLRQGHQPQHF.

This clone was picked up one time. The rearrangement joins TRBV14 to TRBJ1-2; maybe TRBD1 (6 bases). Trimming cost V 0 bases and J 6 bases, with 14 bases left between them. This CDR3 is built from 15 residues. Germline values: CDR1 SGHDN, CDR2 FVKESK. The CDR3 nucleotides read TGTGCCAGCAGCCAAGATTGGCGGACAGCTAATGGCTACACCTTC. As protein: CASSQDWRTANGYTF.

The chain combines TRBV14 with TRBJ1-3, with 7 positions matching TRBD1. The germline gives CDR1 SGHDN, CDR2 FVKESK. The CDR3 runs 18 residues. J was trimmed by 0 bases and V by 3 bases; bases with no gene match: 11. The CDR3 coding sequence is TGTGCCAGCAGCCATCGGACAGGACCCTTAAGCTCTGGAAACACCATATATTTT. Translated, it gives CASSHRTGPLSSGNTIYF.